The TCR beta chain described here comes from a study of blood T cell repertoires in COVID-19. Study overall: Samples came from the United States, Italy and Spain, spanning acute and convalescent COVID-19.

Libraries were prepared by immunoSEQ multiplex PCR; TCRdb keeps only in-frame clonotypes and omits some of them. This table holds around 160,000 clones, 81% found once. CDR3 length equals 13 residues. Trimming stripped 1 base from V and 7 bases from J, with 10 bases between. The germline gives CDR1 ENHRY, CDR2 SYGVKD. The chain is built from TRBV10-3 and TRBJ1-2; no clear D. The sequence was obtained from a man between 60 and 75 years old with active or convalescent COVID-19. The sequenced material came from peripheral blood. As DNA, the CDR3 is TGTGCCATCAGTGAGTTAGCCCGTTCTGGCTACACCTTC. Protein product: CAISELARSGYTF.